This T cell receptor (beta chain) came from a study of beta chain features in type 1 diabetes. Reverse transcription of all isolated RNA meant that expressed TCRB transcripts were sequenced. Generated by immunoSEQ multiplex PCR, the TCRdb table keeps only in-frame clones and is missing some. Among hundreds of thousands of clones listed, roughly an eighth were seen once. The study's findings and limits: Researchers report that Type 1 diabetes patients had moderately but significantly shorter TCRB CDR3s across all four CD4+ subsets.

Germline CDR1 MNHEY, CDR2 SVGAGI. V was clipped by 10 bases and J by 8 bases, with 11 bases between them. The CDR3 consists of 11 residues. About this clone: The antigen remains unidentified.

Sequencing was carried out using naive CD4+ T cells from blood. This TCR was recovered from a man aged 18 to 29 with type 1 diabetes. This chain connects TRBV6-5 to TRBJ1-4; a possible D gene is TRBD1 (5 bases). CDR3 nucleotide sequence: TGTGCCACCAGGGTGGGGGAAAAACTGTTTTTT. Translated: CATRVGEKLFF.